The next 24 T cell receptor beta chains were all read from a single sample in a study of T cells in Graves' hyperthyroidism and ophthalmopathy. RNA transcripts gave rise to amplified TCR beta CDR3 regions. Initially, a first-round RT-PCR of the TCR CDR3 employed the HTBI primer set. Via MiXCR, TCRdb re-called the multiplex PCR reads, giving one row per CDR3 protein. The table includes about 270,000 distinct CDR3 sequences, roughly 22% detected once. Sequenced input: blood. The source is a man aged 25 to 40 with Graves' ophthalmopathy.

This clonotype was detected many times. The chain is built from TRBV3-1 and TRBJ2-3, with 8 bases matching TRBD2. With V trimmed by 3 bases and J by 2 bases, 7 bases remained unmatched. This CDR3 has 16 amino acids. Germline V gene lookup returns CDR1 LGHDT and CDR2 YNNKEL (reference sequence). This CDR3 is CASSHGTRGFTDTQYF. The CDR3 nucleotides are TGTGCCAGCAGCCACGGGACTAGAGGATTCACAGATACGCAGTATTTT.

The chain couples TRBV5-1 to TRBJ2-1; 7 bases fit TRBD1. Per the germline V gene, CDR1 is SGHRS and CDR2 is YFSETQ. The V and J ends lost 4 bases and 6 bases, in that order; junction bases with no gene match: 13. The CDR3 has 16 amino acids. The CDR3 protein is CASSEGQTVRTNEQFF. DNA for the CDR3: TGCGCCAGCAGCGAGGGACAGACAGTTCGGACCAATGAGCAGTTCTTC.

The DNA of the CDR3 is TGTGCCAGCAGCTTTCCGACTAGCGGGAGGGCCGGGTTGGATGAGCAGTTCTTC. This sequence encodes CASSFPTSGRAGLDEQFF. The chain is built from TRBV5-6 and TRBJ2-1; 14 positions match TRBD2. From germline, CDR1 is SGHDT and CDR2 YYEEEE. The CDR3 is made up of 18 amino acids. The J segment lost 8 bases and the V segment lost 2 bases, leaving 12 bases of the junction unmatched.

This clonotype was recorded at least ten times. The chain is built from TRBV12-3 or TRBV12-4 and TRBJ1-5; D call uncertain. V shed 3 bases and J shed 0 bases, with 9 bases lying between them. This CDR3 comprises 15 residues. The chain's CDR3 is CASSFGRNSNQPQHF. The CDR3 coding sequence is TGTGCCAGCAGTTTTGGTCGAAATAGCAATCAGCCCCAGCATTTT.

This clonotype was seen many times. CDR3 in amino acids: CASSLSTVRNTIYF. The CDR3 nucleotides are TGTGCCAGCAGCTTAAGCACCGTCCGAAACACCATATATTTT. The chain uses TRBV11-2 and TRBJ1-3, with unresolved D. The CDR3 runs 14 residues. Germline V gives CDR1 SGHAT, CDR2 FQNNGV. V dropped 2 bases and J dropped 5 bases, with 10 bases sitting between them.

The J gene is TRBJ2-5, the V gene TRBV7-3; TRBD1 matches at 9 bases. Trimming at V came to 5 bases and at J to 2 bases, leaving 9 bases not matched to a gene. This CDR3 has 16 residues. Germline V gene data show CDR1 as SGHTA and CDR2 as FQGTGA. In DNA, the CDR3 is TGTGCCAGCAGCCTTAGGGGACAGGGTTTTCAAGAGACCCAGTACTTC. Protein sequence: CASSLRGQGFQETQYF.

This clonotype was detected a few times. The rearrangement uses TRBV30 and TRBJ1-4; D not resolved. Trimming took off 4 bases at V and 4 bases at J, with 10 bases between the two ends. CDR3 size: 13 residues. CDR1 is GTSNPN and CDR2 is SVGIG in the germline V gene (reference sequence). The CDR3 reads CAWNGFLNEKLFF. The CDR3 nucleotides are TGTGCCTGGAACGGGTTCCTTAATGAAAAACTGTTTTTT.

The chain joins TRBV7-2 to TRBJ2-5, with D possibly being TRBD1 or TRBD2 (5 bases each). Trimming took off 5 bases at V and 2 bases at J, with 18 bases between the two ends. Per the germline V gene, CDR1 is SGHTA and CDR2 is FQGNSA. This CDR3 has 16 amino acids. The CDR3 nucleotides read TGTGCCAGCAGCCCAGAAGGGACCGGACCGCAAGAGACCCAGTACTTC. Its protein product is CASSPEGTGPQETQYF.

This clonotype was picked up many times. V gene TRBV3-1 combines with J gene TRBJ2-5, with 8 nucleotides matching TRBD1. CDR1 and CDR2 (germline): LGHDT, YNNKEL (reference sequence). The junction had 5 bases not matched to a gene; V was cut back by 3 bases and J by 5 bases. The CDR3 loop spans 14 amino acids. CDR3 bases: TGTGCCAGCAGCCAGAGACAGGGGAGCGAGACCCAGTACTTC. Protein product: CASSQRQGSETQYF.

This clonotype was counted only a few times. The chain uses TRBV28 and TRBJ2-7; unclear D gene. The V and J ends lost 8 bases and 1 base respectively, with 18 bases between them. Germline CDR1 is MDHEN and CDR2 is SYDVKM. This CDR3 is 15 amino acids long. Here the CDR3 DNA reads TGTGCCAGCTCCCACGGCCGCCGGCCTTCCTACGAGCAGTACTTC. Protein product: CASSHGRRPSYEQYF.

This clonotype was seen a few times. This rearrangement joins TRBV6-1 to TRBJ2-7, with 12 bases lining up with TRBD2. Germline V gives CDR1 MNHNS, CDR2 SASEGT. This CDR3 contains 14 residues. V lost 10 bases, J lost 4 bases, and 8 bases stayed unmatched. This CDR3 is CATPAGTSGYEQYF. The DNA of the CDR3 is TGTGCCACCCCGGCAGGGACTAGCGGGTACGAGCAGTACTTC.

This clonotype showed up many times. The chain couples TRBV27 to TRBJ2-5, with no clear D. The CDR3 loop spans 13 amino acids. Trimming pared 0 bases from V and 3 bases from J, leaving 5 bases between. Germline V lookup: CDR1 MNHEY, CDR2 SMNVEV (reference sequence). The CDR3, as DNA: TGTGCCAGCAGTTTATCGATGGAAGAGACCCAGTACTTC. Its protein is CASSLSMEETQYF.

The CDR3 DNA is TGCAGTGCTAGTTTCAGACTAGCGGGAGGGCCTAGAGGCACAGATACGCAGTATTTT. Its translation is CSASFRLAGGPRGTDTQYF. V gene TRBV20-1 combines with J gene TRBJ2-3; 14 nucleotides line up with TRBD2. V trimming: 3 bases; J trimming: 1 base; junction bases outside the gene matches: 12. This CDR3 region has 19 residues. Germline CDR1 DFQATT, CDR2 SNEGSKA (reference sequence).

The chain recombines TRBV6-5 with TRBJ1-5, with 7 bases identical to TRBD1. CDR3 length equals 15 residues. The germline CDR1 and CDR2 sequences are MNHEY and SVGAGI. With V trimmed by 6 bases and J by 2 bases, 7 bases remained unmatched. For the CDR3, the DNA is TGTGCCAGCAGATACGACAGGGCACGCAATCAGCCCCAGCATTTT. Its protein product is CASRYDRARNQPQHF.

The chain is built from TRBV6-5 and TRBJ2-7; D remains ambiguous. V lost 2 bases to trimming and J lost 5 bases, with 16 bases between them. Germline loops: CDR1 MNHEY, CDR2 SVGAGI. CDR3 length equals 15 residues. The CDR3 DNA reads TGTGCCAGCAGTTACCGATCCACAGCAAGCGACGAGCAGTACTTC. Encoded protein: CASSYRSTASDEQYF.

The table lists this clonotype with a few counts. The V call is TRBV11-1, the J call TRBJ1-2; D is uncertain. Germline assignment: CDR1 SGHAT and CDR2 FQDESV (reference sequence). The CDR3 has 15 amino acids. V shed 0 bases and J shed 8 bases, with 16 bases lying between them. CDR3: CASSLATGGIGGYTF. The CDR3 DNA is TGTGCCAGCAGCTTAGCCACCGGAGGAATCGGGGGCTACACCTTC.

The gene calls are TRBV19 and TRBJ2-2; D unresolved. Germline V gene lookup returns CDR1 LNHDA and CDR2 SQIVND (reference sequence). With 2 bases removed from V and 4 bases from J, the gap between germline ends came to 11 bases. CDR3 size: 15 residues. CDR3: CASSITPVGTGELFF. CDR3 in DNA: TGTGCCAGTAGTATAACCCCAGTAGGCACCGGGGAGCTGTTTTTT. Together with reference TRBV19 and TRBJ2-2, the CDR3 gives the full variable domain: DGGITQSPKYLFRKEGQNVTLSCEQNLNHDAMYWYRQDPGQGLRLIYYSQIVNDFQKGDIAEGYSVSREKKESFPLTVTSAQKNPTAFYLCASSITPVGTGELFFGEGSRLTVL.

The J gene is TRBJ2-7, the V gene TRBV29-1; 7 bases line up with TRBD1. Per the germline V gene, CDR1 is SQVTM and CDR2 is ANQGSEA. J was trimmed by 3 bases and V by 2 bases; bases with no gene match: 4. This CDR3 is 13 amino acids long. The CDR3 coding sequence is TGCAGCGTTGAAATTCGACAGGGCTACGAGCAGTACTTC. It encodes CSVEIRQGYEQYF.

V usage is TRBV5-1 and J usage is TRBJ2-1; no definite D call. Trimming removed 0 bases from V and 1 base from J, with 17 bases in between. This CDR3 comprises 18 residues. The germline V gene has CDR1 SGHRS and CDR2 YFSETQ. The CDR3, as DNA: TGCGCCAGCAGCTTGGTGGCTAAGGGTGTCGGATCCTACAATGAGCAGTTCTTC. It encodes CASSLVAKGVGSYNEQFF.

This clonotype was counted between two and nine times. CDR3 nucleotides: TGTGCCAGCAGCCAAGCGGGGAATGGGGCCAACGTCCTGACTTTC. Protein: CASSQAGNGANVLTF. V and J are TRBV3-1 and TRBJ2-6; weak D call: TRBD2 (5 bases). There are 15 residues in the CDR3. With 1 base removed from V and 3 bases from J, the gap between germline ends came to 7 bases. The V gene's germline CDR1 is LGHDT and CDR2 YNNKEL (reference sequence).

The rearrangement joins TRBV28 to TRBJ2-2; D is ambiguous. Germline loops: CDR1 MDHEN, CDR2 SYDVKM. The CDR3 sequence is 13 residues long. The V gene lost 7 bases and the J gene lost 0 bases, with 6 bases spanning the gap. In DNA form, the CDR3 reads TGTGCCAGCACAGATTCGAACACCGGGGAGCTGTTTTTT. Its protein is CASTDSNTGELFF.

V is TRBV28 and J is TRBJ1-2; 7 nucleotides agree with TRBD1. V dropped 7 bases and J dropped 8; count of bases not matched to a gene: 7. Germline lookup yields CDR1 MDHEN and CDR2 SYDVKM. The CDR3 consists of 12 residues. The CDR3 is CASTGRGLGYTF. The DNA of the CDR3 is TGTGCCAGCACCGGGAGGGGGCTAGGCTACACCTTC.

The chain has TRBV6-1 and TRBJ2-1; 11 bases match TRBD2. Germline V gene sequence: CDR1 MNHNS, CDR2 SASEGT. Losses at the gene ends were 0 bases for V and 4 bases for J; bases not matched to a gene: 5. The CDR3 sequence is 17 residues long. CDR3: CASSEALAGVYYNEQFF. Written as DNA, the CDR3 is TGTGCCAGCAGTGAAGCACTAGCGGGAGTATATTACAATGAGCAGTTCTTC.

The J gene is TRBJ1-5, the V gene TRBV7-9, with D maybe TRBD1 (6 bases). V was trimmed by 5 bases and J by 7 bases, leaving 12 bases between them. The germline V gene has CDR1 SEHNR and CDR2 FQNEAQ (reference sequence). The CDR3 spans 13 residues. The CDR3 loop is CASSLQGEQPQHF. The CDR3 DNA reads as TGTGCCAGCAGCCTACAGGGTGAGCAGCCCCAGCATTTT. The full variable domain, with the rest looked up from reference TRBV7-9 and TRBJ1-5, is DTGVSQNPRHKITKRGQNVTFRCDPISEHNRLYWYRQTLGQGPEFLTYFQNEAQLEKSRLLSDRFSAERPKGSFSTLEIQRTEQGDSAMYLCASSLQGEQPQHFGDGTRLSIL.